This record concerns one T cell receptor (beta chain) sequence. In the authors' methods: Reference gene primer amplification gave nucleated cell count estimates. Data came from immunoSEQ multiplex PCR; TCRdb stores just in-frame clones and leaves some out. V and J calls and clone size follow that table, whereas D and trimming were derived from the DNA. This sample has approximately 470,000 clones; about 90% occur once, and the top ten carry under 0.85%. The CDR3 loop spans 14 amino acids. Germline-derived CDR1 and CDR2 are LNHNV and YYDKDF (reference sequence). Trimming removed 3 bases from V and 5 bases from J; junction bases left unmatched: 2. This sample was taken from a study of blood T cell repertoires in COVID-19.

Sequenced input: PBMCs or T cells enriched from blood (not recorded which). This receptor was obtained from a woman in her late teens or twenties who had recovered from COVID-19. This chain uses TRBV15 with TRBJ2-7, with TRBD1 matching over 12 bases. The DNA for the CDR3 is TGTGCCACCAGCAGGGGGACAGGGGGCAACGAGCAGTACTTC. Protein sequence: CATSRGTGGNEQYF.